A selection of T cell receptor beta chains follows, all from one sample in a study of blood T cell repertoires in COVID-19. Clones were sequenced by immunoSEQ multiplex PCR, and TCRdb holds only the in-frame ones, with some missing. Of some 60,000 clones in the sample, approximately 80% were seen once. Specimen: peripheral blood. These receptors were taken from a man younger than 45 with COVID-19, enrolled during active disease. CDR3s leave out the opening cysteine and the closing phenylalanine or tryptophan. The listing skips clone size in some rows; elsewhere it reads once, few, many or a size class.

abundance: once
v_gene: TRBV28
j_gene: TRBJ1-2
CDR3aa: ASSSGQGLLSYGYT

abundance: .
v_gene: TRBV24-1
j_gene: TRBJ2-2
CDR3aa: ATKGERDRNTGELF

abundance: .
v_gene: TRBV5-6
j_gene: TRBJ2-5
CDR3aa: ASSLPLGLAGSETQY

abundance: once
v_gene: TRBV9
j_gene: TRBJ1-1
CDR3aa: ASSVTGTSEAF

abundance: .
v_gene: TRBV29-1
j_gene: TRBJ2-6
CDR3aa: SAWTRTEADSGANVLT

abundance: once
v_gene: TRBV7-9
j_gene: TRBJ2-2
CDR3aa: ASSLAKTGPTGELF

abundance: .
v_gene: TRBV23-1
j_gene: TRBJ2-6
CDR3aa: ASSQDHRDESNSGANVLT

abundance: .
v_gene: TRBV28
j_gene: TRBJ2-6
CDR3aa: ASRRRQAFLTTGANVLT

abundance: .
v_gene: TRBV4-2
j_gene: TRBJ2-7
CDR3aa: ASSQDLAGVHLSYEQY

abundance: .
v_gene: TRBV19
j_gene: TRBJ1-4
CDR3aa: ASSMLGAPEKLF

abundance: many
v_gene: TRBV12-5
j_gene: TRBJ1-5
CDR3aa: ASGIGTVQPQH

abundance: .
v_gene: TRBV19
j_gene: TRBJ1-1
CDR3aa: ASSIAGTHTEAF

abundance: .
v_gene: TRBV11-3
j_gene: TRBJ2-2
CDR3aa: ASSLVYGTGELF

abundance: once
v_gene: TRBV30
j_gene: TRBJ2-1
CDR3aa: AWSPLGGPNNEQF

abundance: .
v_gene: TRBV28
j_gene: TRBJ2-7
CDR3aa: ASSLPKQRSSYEQY

abundance: .
v_gene: TRBV30
j_gene: TRBJ2-5
CDR3aa: AWTSGSGETQY

abundance: .
v_gene: TRBV9
j_gene: TRBJ2-1
CDR3aa: ASSADSSSMSTEQF

abundance: .
v_gene: TRBV4-1
j_gene: TRBJ1-1
CDR3aa: ASSLLSGGMNTEAF

abundance: .
v_gene: TRBV18
j_gene: TRBJ2-1
CDR3aa: ASSPGLAGGPGTNEQF

abundance: .
v_gene: TRBV4-1
j_gene: TRBJ2-7
CDR3aa: ASSQDLAGTVNYEQY

abundance: .
v_gene: TRBV29-1
j_gene: TRBJ1-1
CDR3aa: SVNRGRMGSEAF

abundance: .
v_gene: TRBV18
j_gene: TRBJ1-2
CDR3aa: ASSPFGQANHYGYT

abundance: .
v_gene: TRBV25-1
j_gene: TRBJ2-7
CDR3aa: ASSARDRGTYEQY

abundance: .
v_gene: TRBV18
j_gene: TRBJ2-1
CDR3aa: ASSPGGARYNEQF

abundance: .
v_gene: TRBV12-3/TRBV12-4
j_gene: TRBJ1-6
CDR3aa: ASSFSPNSPLH

abundance: .
v_gene: TRBV7-8
j_gene: TRBJ2-1
CDR3aa: ASSRITSGLYNEQF

abundance: .
v_gene: TRBV7-9
j_gene: TRBJ2-3
CDR3aa: ASSFRRGGFTDTQY

abundance: .
v_gene: TRBV5-6
j_gene: TRBJ2-3
CDR3aa: ATRTGGGSDTQY

abundance: .
v_gene: TRBV19
j_gene: TRBJ2-7
CDR3aa: ASSRPGHIDEQY

abundance: .
v_gene: TRBV30
j_gene: TRBJ2-3
CDR3aa: ASGGRASGTDTQY

abundance: .
v_gene: TRBV6-6
j_gene: TRBJ1-1
CDR3aa: ASRREGAQGTEAF

abundance: .
v_gene: TRBV11-3
j_gene: TRBJ2-7
CDR3aa: ASSSPGQGAYEQY

abundance: .
v_gene: TRBV11-3
j_gene: TRBJ2-7
CDR3aa: ASSLDPRREQY

abundance: .
v_gene: TRBV29-1
j_gene: TRBJ1-1
CDR3aa: SVAGTGITEAF

abundance: .
v_gene: TRBV6-2/TRBV6-3
j_gene: TRBJ2-2
CDR3aa: ASSPLRLAHGELF

abundance: .
v_gene: TRBV19
j_gene: TRBJ2-2
CDR3aa: ASKSKRTGELF

abundance: .
v_gene: TRBV2
j_gene: TRBJ2-2
CDR3aa: ASKRDRGFGELF

abundance: .
v_gene: TRBV28
j_gene: TRBJ1-2
CDR3aa: ASSLLLRGKDLTNSYGYT

abundance: .
v_gene: TRBV7-9
j_gene: TRBJ1-2
CDR3aa: ASSGADYGYT

abundance: many
v_gene: TRBV6-4
j_gene: TRBJ2-2
CDR3aa: ASSDGVTGELF

abundance: .
v_gene: TRBV29-1
j_gene: TRBJ2-7
CDR3aa: SVYTSPGYEQY

abundance: .
v_gene: TRBV19
j_gene: TRBJ1-5
CDR3aa: ASSMGTAGNQPQH

abundance: .
v_gene: TRBV28
j_gene: TRBJ1-1
CDR3aa: ASSLWGTQMNTEAF